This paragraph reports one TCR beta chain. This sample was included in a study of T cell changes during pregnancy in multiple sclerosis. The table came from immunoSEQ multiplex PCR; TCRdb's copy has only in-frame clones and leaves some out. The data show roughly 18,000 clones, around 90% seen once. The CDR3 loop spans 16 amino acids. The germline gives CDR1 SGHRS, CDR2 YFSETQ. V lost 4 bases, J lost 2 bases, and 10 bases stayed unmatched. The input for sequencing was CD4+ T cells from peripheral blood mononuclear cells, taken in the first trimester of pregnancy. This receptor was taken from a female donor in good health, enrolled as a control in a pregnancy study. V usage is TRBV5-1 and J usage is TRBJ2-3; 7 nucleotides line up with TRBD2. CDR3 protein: CASSPQGGLDTDTQYF. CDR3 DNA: TGCGCCAGCAGCCCCCAAGGCGGACTAGACACAGATACGCAGTATTTT.